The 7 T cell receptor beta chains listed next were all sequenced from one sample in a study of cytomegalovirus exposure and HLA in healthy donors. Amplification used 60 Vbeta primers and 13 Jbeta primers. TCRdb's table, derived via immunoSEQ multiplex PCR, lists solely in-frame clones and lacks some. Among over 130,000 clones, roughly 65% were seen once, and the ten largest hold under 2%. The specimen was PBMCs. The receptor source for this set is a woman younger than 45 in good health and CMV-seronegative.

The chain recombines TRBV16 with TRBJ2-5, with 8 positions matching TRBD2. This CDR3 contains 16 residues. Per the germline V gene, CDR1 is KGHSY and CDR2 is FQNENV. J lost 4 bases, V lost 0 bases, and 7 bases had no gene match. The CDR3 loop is CASSQSGPAGVETQYF. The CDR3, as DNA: TGTGCCAGCAGCCAATCTGGGCCAGCGGGGGTAGAGACCCAGTACTTC.

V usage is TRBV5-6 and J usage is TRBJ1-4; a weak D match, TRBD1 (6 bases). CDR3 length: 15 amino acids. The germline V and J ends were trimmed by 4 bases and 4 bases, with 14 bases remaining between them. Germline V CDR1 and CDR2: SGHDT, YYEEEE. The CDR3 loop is CASSLLTGSNEKLFF. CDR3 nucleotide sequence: TGTGCCAGCAGCCTACTAACAGGGAGTAATGAAAAACTGTTTTTT.

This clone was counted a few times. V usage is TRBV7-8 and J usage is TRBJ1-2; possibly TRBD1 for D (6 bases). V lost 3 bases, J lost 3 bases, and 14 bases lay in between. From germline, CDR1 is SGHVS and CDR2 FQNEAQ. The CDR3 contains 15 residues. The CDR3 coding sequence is TGTGCCAGCAGCTTGGACCAAACAGGGTACTATGGCTACACCTTC. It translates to CASSLDQTGYYGYTF.

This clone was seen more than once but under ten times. The DNA for the CDR3 is TGTGCCAGCAGTTTATACCCGGGGACAGGGGCGTCGCACACTGAAGCTTTCTTT. This codes for CASSLYPGTGASHTEAFF. The chain couples TRBV28 to TRBJ1-1; 10 bases match TRBD1. The CDR3 has 18 amino acids. CDR1 and CDR2 (germline): MDHEN, SYDVKM. V gave up 1 base and J gave up 3 bases; unmatched junction bases: 11.

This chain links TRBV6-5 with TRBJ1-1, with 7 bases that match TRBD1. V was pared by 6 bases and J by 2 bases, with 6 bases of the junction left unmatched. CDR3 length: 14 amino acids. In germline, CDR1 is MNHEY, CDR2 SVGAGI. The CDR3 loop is CASRKTGSNTEAFF. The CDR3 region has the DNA TGTGCCAGCAGGAAGACAGGGTCTAACACTGAAGCTTTCTTT.

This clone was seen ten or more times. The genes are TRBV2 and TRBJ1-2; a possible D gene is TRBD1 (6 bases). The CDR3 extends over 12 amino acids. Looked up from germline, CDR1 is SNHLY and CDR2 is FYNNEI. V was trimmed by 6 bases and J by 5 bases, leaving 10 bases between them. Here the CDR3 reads CASRAGQYGYTF. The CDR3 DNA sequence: TGTGCCAGCAGGGCAGGACAGTATGGCTACACCTTC.

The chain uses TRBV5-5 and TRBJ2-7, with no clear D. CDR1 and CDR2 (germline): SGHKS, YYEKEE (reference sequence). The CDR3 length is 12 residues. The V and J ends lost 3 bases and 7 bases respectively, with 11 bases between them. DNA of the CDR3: TGTGCCAGCAGCTGGGGTCCTGGGGAGCAGTACGTC. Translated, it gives CASSWGPGEQYV.